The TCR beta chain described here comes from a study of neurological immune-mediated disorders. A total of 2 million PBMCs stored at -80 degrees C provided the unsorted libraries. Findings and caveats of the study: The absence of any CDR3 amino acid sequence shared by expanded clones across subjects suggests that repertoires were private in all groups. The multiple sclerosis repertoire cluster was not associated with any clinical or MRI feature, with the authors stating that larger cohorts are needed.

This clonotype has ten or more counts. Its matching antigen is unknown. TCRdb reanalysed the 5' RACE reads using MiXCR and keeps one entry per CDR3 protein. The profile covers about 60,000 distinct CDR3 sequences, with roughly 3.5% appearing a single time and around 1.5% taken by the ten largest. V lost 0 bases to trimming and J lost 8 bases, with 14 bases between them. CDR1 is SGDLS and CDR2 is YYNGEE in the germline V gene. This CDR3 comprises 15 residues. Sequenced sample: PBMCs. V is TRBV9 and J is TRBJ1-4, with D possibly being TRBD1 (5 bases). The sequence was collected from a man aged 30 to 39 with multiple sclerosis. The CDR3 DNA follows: TGTGCCAGCAGCGTAGGCGGCATTGAGGGGGAAAAACTGTTTTTT. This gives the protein CASSVGGIEGEKLFF.